The rows below give T cell receptor beta chains drawn from one sample of a study of human T cells and chemical hapten exposure. Via MiXCR, TCRdb re-called the RACE reads, giving one row per CDR3 protein. The sample has tens of thousands of distinct CDR3 sequences; approximately 3.4% are singletons. The sample here was whole blood, taken in connection with sensitization to the hapten diphenylcyclopropenone (DPC). Receptor source: a man aged 35 to 55 with alopecia areata. Some clones in this sample may be carry-over from other donors' samples. Each CDR3 is given with its conserved first and last residue. A D gene is named only where the DNA matches it firmly. Clone size is shown for a subset of rows, as once, few, many or a class of expanded clone.

d_gene: .; v_gene: TRBV2; abundance: many; j_gene: TRBJ2-3; CDR3nt: TGTGCCAGCGGCGGGAGCACAGATACGCAGTATTTT; CDR3aa: CASGGSTDTQYF
d_gene: TRBD1; v_gene: TRBV28; abundance: many; j_gene: TRBJ2-4; CDR3nt: TGTGCCAGCAGTTTCCGACAGGGGGCCGAGTACTTC; CDR3aa: CASSFRQGAEYF
d_gene: TRBD1; v_gene: TRBV24-1; abundance: many; j_gene: TRBJ2-2; CDR3nt: TGTGCCACCAGTGACATAGGGACAGGGACCGGGGAGCTGTTTTTT; CDR3aa: CATSDIGTGTGELFF
d_gene: TRBD2; v_gene: TRBV6-2/TRBV6-3; abundance: .; j_gene: TRBJ2-1; CDR3nt: TGTGCCAGCAGTTACTCGACTAGCGGGAGTTTGACAAGCTCCTACAATGAGCAGTTCTTC; CDR3aa: CASSYSTSGSLTSSYNEQFF
d_gene: .; v_gene: TRBV6-2/TRBV6-3; abundance: many; j_gene: TRBJ1-3; CDR3nt: TGTGCCAGCAGTTACTCGGGGAGAGGACCTGGAAACACCATATATTTT; CDR3aa: CASSYSGRGPGNTIYF
d_gene: .; v_gene: TRBV20-1; abundance: many; j_gene: TRBJ2-7; CDR3nt: TGCAGTGCTAGGTATCCGACGGGAGAGCAGTACTTC; CDR3aa: CSARYPTGEQYF
d_gene: .; v_gene: TRBV3-1; abundance: many; j_gene: TRBJ1-1; CDR3nt: TGTGCCAGCAGGGGAGACAGAATGAACACTGAAGCTTTCTTT; CDR3aa: CASRGDRMNTEAFF
d_gene: .; v_gene: TRBV14; abundance: many; j_gene: TRBJ2-3; CDR3nt: TGTGCCAGCAGCCAATTGGATACGCAGTATTTT; CDR3aa: CASSQLDTQYF
d_gene: TRBD2; v_gene: TRBV11-2; abundance: many; j_gene: TRBJ2-1; CDR3nt: TGTGCCAGCAGCCCCGTCGGTAGCGGGGCATACAATGAGCAGTTCTTC; CDR3aa: CASSPVGSGAYNEQFF
d_gene: .; v_gene: TRBV12-3/TRBV12-4; abundance: many; j_gene: TRBJ2-2; CDR3nt: TGTGCCAGCAGTTTAGAGTCGAACACCGGGGAGCTGTTTTTT; CDR3aa: CASSLESNTGELFF
d_gene: TRBD2; v_gene: TRBV19; abundance: many; j_gene: TRBJ2-1; CDR3nt: TGTGCCAGTAGCCTCGGCGGGAGGGCCATGATCTTC; CDR3aa: CASSLGGRAMIF
d_gene: .; v_gene: TRBV11-2; abundance: many; j_gene: TRBJ2-6; CDR3nt: TGTGCCAGCAGCTTACAGATCTCTGGGGCCAACGTCCTGACTTTC; CDR3aa: CASSLQISGANVLTF
d_gene: .; v_gene: TRBV20-1; abundance: .; j_gene: TRBJ2-1; CDR3nt: TGCAGTGCTAGTGCGACTAGTCAGGGATTTTACAATGAGCAGTTCTTC; CDR3aa: CSASATSQGFYNEQFF
d_gene: .; v_gene: TRBV5-5; abundance: many; j_gene: TRBJ1-1; CDR3nt: TGTGCCAGCAGCTTGGAGTGGCAGGGTACTGAAGCTTTCTTT; CDR3aa: CASSLEWQGTEAFF
d_gene: TRBD1; v_gene: TRBV28; abundance: many; j_gene: TRBJ1-4; CDR3nt: TGTGCCAGCGAAAGACAGGGGGCTGGTGAAAAACTGTTTTTT; CDR3aa: CASERQGAGEKLFF
d_gene: .; v_gene: TRBV19; abundance: many; j_gene: TRBJ2-4; CDR3nt: TGTGCCAGTCAAAAAGGGGGAGGGGGCACTGCGGACATTCAGTACTTC; CDR3aa: CASQKGGGGTADIQYF
d_gene: .; v_gene: TRBV10-3; abundance: many; j_gene: TRBJ2-2; CDR3nt: TGTGCCATCAGTGAGACCCCGAACACCGGGGAGCTGTTTTTT; CDR3aa: CAISETPNTGELFF